Listed here are 27 T cell receptor beta chains from one sample, sequenced in a study of blood T cell repertoires in COVID-19. Using immunoSEQ multiplex PCR, the repertoire was profiled, and TCRdb retains in-frame clones only, with some absent. The repertoire has 200,000 to 300,000 clones, almost 85% of them found once; the top ten carry approximately 5.1%. The source material was peripheral blood. The receptors originated from a man in his fifties with COVID-19, enrolled during active disease.

J is TRBJ2-7 and V is TRBV28; D is ambiguous. The V gene's germline CDR1 is MDHEN and CDR2 SYDVKM. The CDR3 has 15 amino acids. The V end lost 6 bases, the J end lost 2 bases, and 17 bases lay between the germline ends. The CDR3 coding sequence is TGTGCCAGCAGCACAATCCGCGCAGGCCCCTACGAGCAGTACTTC. Its translation is CASSTIRAGPYEQYF.

This clone has just one count. The CDR3 region has the DNA TGTGCCACCAGTGATTCCACCGGACAGGGAATCTACGAGCAGTACTTC. Protein product: CATSDSTGQGIYEQYF. V gene TRBV24-1 combines with J gene TRBJ2-7; 8 bases agree with TRBD1. Trimming at V came to 2 bases and at J to 3 bases, leaving 8 bases not matched to a gene. This CDR3 comprises 16 residues. Germline-derived CDR1 and CDR2 are KGHDR and SFDVKD.

The V gene is TRBV7-8, the J gene TRBJ2-5; a weak D match, TRBD1 (5 bases). Germline V gene sequence: CDR1 SGHVS, CDR2 FQNEAQ. Trimming cost V 2 bases and J 7 bases, with 11 bases left between them. This CDR3 region has 13 residues. CDR3 coding DNA: TGTGCCAGCAGCTTATCCAGGGAAGGGACCCAGTACTTC. Its translation: CASSLSREGTQYF.

V is TRBV27 and J is TRBJ2-2; TRBD2 agrees at 8 bases. With 2 bases clipped from V and 6 bases from J, the junction kept 5 bases outside the gene matches. CDR3 length equals 15 residues. Germline V gene lookup returns CDR1 MNHEY and CDR2 SMNVEV (reference sequence). CDR3: CASSLGLATSGELFF. In nucleotides, the CDR3 is TGTGCCAGCAGTTTAGGACTAGCTACGTCCGGGGAGCTGTTTTTT.

Ten or more counts support this clone. Other DNA sequences from this sample encode an identical CDR3 as well. The chain carries TRBV7-2 and TRBJ2-1, with D tentatively TRBD2 (7 bases). Germline loops: CDR1 SGHTA, CDR2 FQGNSA. The V end lost 0 bases, the J end lost 4 bases, and 10 bases lay between the germline ends. CDR3 size: 15 residues. Here the CDR3 reads CASSLAGGLYNEQFF. CDR3 DNA sequence: TGTGCCAGCAGCTTAGCGGGGGGGCTTTACAATGAGCAGTTCTTC.

This chain connects TRBV5-1 to TRBJ2-7; a weak D match, TRBD1 (6 bases). The ends were cut back, 4 bases at V and 2 bases at J, with 13 bases in the middle. This CDR3 is 14 amino acids long. Germline CDR1 and CDR2: SGHRS and YFSETQ. CDR3 sequence reads: CASSTQQGPYEQYF. The DNA for the CDR3 is TGCGCCAGCAGCACCCAACAGGGTCCCTACGAGCAGTACTTC.

This rearrangement joins TRBV7-8 to TRBJ2-7, with D possibly TRBD2 on 6 matching bases. The length of the CDR3 is 15 residues. Germline loops: CDR1 SGHVS, CDR2 FQNEAQ. V dropped 5 bases and J dropped 0 bases, with 14 bases sitting between them. The CDR3 region has the DNA TGTGCCAGCAGCCCCCGAGGCGGGGCCTCCTACGAGCAGTACTTC. This translates into CASSPRGGASYEQYF. Full variable domain (outside the CDR3, taken from reference TRBV7-8 and TRBJ2-7): GAGVSQSPRYKVAKRGQDVALRCDPISGHVSLFWYQQALGQGPEFLTYFQNEAQLDKSGLPSDRFFAERPEGSVSTLKIQRTQQEDSAVYLCASSPRGGASYEQYFGPGTRLTVT.

This clone was seen only a few times. The V gene is TRBV15, the J gene TRBJ1-2; 7 positions match TRBD1. Germline loops: CDR1 LNHNV, CDR2 YYDKDF (reference sequence). This CDR3 is built from 15 residues. V trimming: 0 bases; J trimming: 4 bases; junction bases outside the gene matches: 5. CDR3 in amino acids: CATSREVTGIYGYTF. CDR3 bases: TGTGCCACCAGCAGAGAAGTGACAGGGATCTATGGCTACACCTTC. Complete variable domain (other parts from reference TRBV15 and TRBJ1-2): DAMVIQNPRYQVTQFGKPVTLSCSQTLNHNVMYWYQQKSSQAPKLLFHYYDKDFNNEADTPDNFQSRRPNTSFCFLDIRSPGLGDTAMYLCATSREVTGIYGYTFGSGTRLTVV.

The sample holds one count of this clone. This rearrangement joins TRBV10-3 to TRBJ1-2, with D hard to call. The CDR3 spans 12 residues. Germline loops: CDR1 ENHRY, CDR2 SYGVKD. V lost 8 bases to trimming and J lost 1 base, with 8 bases between them. In DNA form, the CDR3 reads TGTGCCATCTCCGGTGATAACTATGGCTACACCTTC. Translation gives CAISGDNYGYTF.

The chain uses TRBV6-2 or TRBV6-3 and TRBJ1-2; no clear D gene. Germline loops: CDR1 MNHEY, CDR2 SVGEGT. V was cut by 1 base and J by 8 bases, with 11 bases left in between. The CDR3 runs 13 residues. The CDR3 sequence is CASSYLPVPGYTF. CDR3 DNA sequence: TGTGCCAGCAGTTACTTACCAGTTCCAGGCTACACCTTC.

The chain couples TRBV15 to TRBJ2-7; maybe TRBD2 (6 bases). The CDR3 is 14 residues long. Trimming cost V 5 bases and J 4 bases, with 15 bases left between them. Germline V gene data show CDR1 as LNHNV and CDR2 as YYDKDF (reference sequence). This CDR3 is CATSPRGDSYEQYF. The CDR3 nucleotides read TGTGCCACCAGCCCGCGGGGCGATAGTTACGAGCAGTACTTC.

This chain joins TRBV25-1 and TRBJ2-2, with D perhaps TRBD1 (5 bases). CDR1 and CDR2 (germline): MGHDK, SYGVNS. The CDR3 totals 13 residues. Trimming removed 4 bases from V and 6 bases from J, with 9 bases in between. CDR3 coding DNA: TGTGCCAGCAGTGGCAGGGTGGCCGGGGAGCTGTTTTTT. Residues: CASSGRVAGELFF. Full variable domain (missing parts from reference TRBV25-1 and TRBJ2-2): EADIYQTPRYLVIGTGKKITLECSQTMGHDKMYWYQQDPGMELHLIHYSYGVNSTEKGDLSSESTVSRIRTEHFPLTLESARPSHTSQYLCASSGRVAGELFFGEGSRLTVL.

The chain uses TRBV7-3 and TRBJ2-3; D is uncertain. Germline V lookup: CDR1 SGHTA, CDR2 FQGTGA. Trimming shortened V by 1 base and J by 2 bases, and 10 bases separated the two germline ends. CDR3 length: 15 amino acids. The DNA of the CDR3 is TGTGCCAGCAGCTTAAATACCGGGTACACAGATACGCAGTATTTT. The encoded protein is CASSLNTGYTDTQYF.

The chain has TRBV15 and TRBJ2-2; TRBD2 aligns across 11 bases. CDR1 is LNHNV, CDR2 YYDKDF, per germline (reference sequence). The V and J ends lost 5 bases and 1 base, in that order; junction bases with no gene match: 12. This CDR3 region has 19 residues. For the CDR3, the DNA is TGTGCCACCAGCGGCTTATACGGGACTAGCGGATTGAACACCGGGGAGCTGTTTTTT. Protein product: CATSGLYGTSGLNTGELFF.

The V gene is TRBV9, the J gene TRBJ2-7; unclear D gene. V was trimmed by 0 bases and J by 2 bases, leaving 9 bases between them. The V gene's germline CDR1 is SGDLS and CDR2 YYNGEE. The CDR3 runs to 14 residues. CDR3 nucleotide sequence: TGTGCCAGCAGCGTAGGGAGCTCGGCCTACGAGCAGTACTTC. Its protein is CASSVGSSAYEQYF. The full variable domain, its missing parts supplied by reference TRBV9 and TRBJ2-7, is DSGVTQTPKHLITATGQRVTLRCSPRSGDLSVYWYQQSLDQGLQFLIQYYNGEERAKGNILERFSAQQFPDLHSELNLSSLELGDSALYFCASSVGSSAYEQYFGPGTRLTVT.

V gene TRBV28 combines with J gene TRBJ2-7, with 7 bases matching TRBD2. From germline, CDR1 is MDHEN and CDR2 SYDVKM. Trimming took 2 bases from V and 1 from J; bases not matched to a gene: 8. The CDR3 totals 16 residues. CDR3 protein: CASSLAGGGESYEQYF. In DNA, the CDR3 is TGTGCCAGCAGTTTAGCTGGCGGGGGTGAATCCTACGAGCAGTACTTC.

The chain joins TRBV18 to TRBJ1-3, with D possibly being TRBD1 (6 bases). V was clipped by 3 bases and J by 0 bases, with 12 bases between them. The germline V gene encodes CDR1 KGHSH and CDR2 LQKENI. The CDR3 is 16 amino acids. CDR3 protein: CASSPGGQISGNTIYF. Written as DNA, the CDR3 is TGTGCCAGCTCACCGGGTGGACAGATCTCTGGAAACACCATATATTTT.

This chain joins TRBV10-3 and TRBJ2-7, with TRBD1 matching 7 bases. CDR1 is ENHRY, CDR2 SYGVKD, per germline. V dropped 8 bases and J dropped 2; count of bases not matched to a gene: 9. This CDR3 contains 14 residues. The CDR3 DNA reads as TGTGCCATCCGCTCCCGGGACAGCCCCTACGAGCAGTACTTC. It is translated as CAIRSRDSPYEQYF.

This chain connects TRBV7-9 to TRBJ2-7, with TRBD1 identical over 10 bases. Unmatched junction bases numbered 4, after V lost 4 bases and J lost 4 bases. Germline assignment: CDR1 SEHNR and CDR2 FQNEAQ (reference sequence). The CDR3 length is 14 residues. The CDR3 coding sequence is TGTGCCAGCAGCTCCCGGGACAGGGGATACGAGCAGTACTTC. Encoded protein: CASSSRDRGYEQYF.

The chain employs TRBV18 and TRBJ2-1; 7 positions agree with TRBD2. CDR1 and CDR2 (germline): KGHSH, LQKENI. V gave up 4 bases and J gave up 6 bases; unmatched junction bases: 3. The CDR3 contains 13 residues. CDR3 DNA sequence: TGTGCCAGCTCACGACTAGCCGGCAATGAGCAGTTCTTC. This gives the protein CASSRLAGNEQFF.

Only a few counts were recorded for this clone. The V call is TRBV9, the J call TRBJ2-7; 8 nucleotides match TRBD1. The V segment lost 3 bases and the J segment 2 bases; nucleotides outside the gene matches: 4. The CDR3 sequence is 14 residues long. Germline assignment: CDR1 SGDLS and CDR2 YYNGEE. This chain's CDR3 is CASSATGVPYEQYF. The DNA of the CDR3 is TGTGCCAGCAGCGCGACAGGGGTCCCCTACGAGCAGTACTTC.

This clone was recorded only once. The chain uses TRBV19 and TRBJ2-4, with D possibly TRBD2 on 6 matching bases. This CDR3 spans 19 amino acids. The V end was cut by 0 bases, the J end by 1 base, with 19 bases between. Germline CDR1 is LNHDA and CDR2 is SQIVND (reference sequence). The CDR3 DNA sequence: TGTGCCAGTAGTATAGAGGGGGGACCGCTTGGTCGCGCCAAAAACATTCAGTACTTC. This encodes CASSIEGGPLGRAKNIQYF.

V gene TRBV19 combines with J gene TRBJ1-4; a possible D gene is TRBD1 (5 bases). Trimming cost V 3 bases and J 8 bases, with 10 bases left between them. In germline, CDR1 is LNHDA, CDR2 SQIVND (reference sequence). This CDR3 has 13 residues. Here the CDR3 DNA reads TGTGCCAGTAGTATGAGACAGCGAGAAAAACTGTTTTTT. It is translated as CASSMRQREKLFF.

The gene calls are TRBV18 and TRBJ1-1; TRBD1 aligns across 11 bases. J lost 4 bases, V lost 5 bases, and 0 bases had no gene match. This CDR3 contains 13 residues. Germline lookup yields CDR1 KGHSH and CDR2 LQKENI. CDR3: CASSGTGGTEAFF. The CDR3 region has the DNA TGTGCCAGCTCAGGGACAGGGGGCACTGAAGCTTTCTTT.

This clone was detected once. The chain carries TRBV19 and TRBJ1-2, with TRBD1 matching 9 bases. Germline assignment: CDR1 LNHDA and CDR2 SQIVND (reference sequence). The CDR3 extends over 14 amino acids. V lost 4 bases to trimming and J lost 2 bases; unmatched junction nucleotides: 2. The CDR3 bases are TGTGCCAGTAGTAGGACAGGGGAAAACTATGGCTACACCTTC. Its protein product is CASSRTGENYGYTF.

The V and J genes are TRBV7-3 and TRBJ2-3, with D possibly being TRBD1 (5 bases). CDR1 is SGHTA, CDR2 FQGTGA, per germline. Between the trimmed V and J ends, which lost 0 bases and 5 bases, there was a span of 6 bases. This CDR3 comprises 13 residues. CDR3 bases: TGTGCCAGCAGCTTAACCAGGGAAGATACGCAGTATTTT. This sequence encodes CASSLTREDTQYF.

This clone has only one observation. This rearrangement joins TRBV6-2 or TRBV6-3 to TRBJ2-1; 8 bases are shared with TRBD1. This CDR3 region has 15 residues. V lost 3 bases to trimming and J lost 6 bases; unmatched junction nucleotides: 7. CDR1 is MNHEY and CDR2 is SVGEGT in the germline V gene. This chain's CDR3 is CASSYRTGLSNEQFF. The CDR3 coding sequence is TGTGCCAGCAGTTATAGGACAGGGTTGAGCAATGAGCAGTTCTTC.